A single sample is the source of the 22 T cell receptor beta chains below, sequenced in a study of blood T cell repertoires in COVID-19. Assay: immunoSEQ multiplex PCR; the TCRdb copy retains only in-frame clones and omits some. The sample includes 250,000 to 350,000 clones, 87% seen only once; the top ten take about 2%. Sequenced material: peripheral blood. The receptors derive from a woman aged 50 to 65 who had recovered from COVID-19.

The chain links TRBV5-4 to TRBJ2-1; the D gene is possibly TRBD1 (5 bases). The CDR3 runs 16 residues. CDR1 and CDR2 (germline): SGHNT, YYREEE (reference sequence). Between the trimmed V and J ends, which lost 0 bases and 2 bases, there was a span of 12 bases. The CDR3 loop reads CASSLAGWWAYNEQFF. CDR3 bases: TGTGCCAGCAGCTTGGCAGGGTGGTGGGCCTACAATGAGCAGTTCTTC.

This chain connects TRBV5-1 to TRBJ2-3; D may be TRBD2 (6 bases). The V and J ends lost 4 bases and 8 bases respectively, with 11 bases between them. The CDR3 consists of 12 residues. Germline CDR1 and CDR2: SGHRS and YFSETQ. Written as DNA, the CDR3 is TGCGCCAGCAGCCTCGGAGCGGGTACGCAGTATTTT. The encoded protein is CASSLGAGTQYF.

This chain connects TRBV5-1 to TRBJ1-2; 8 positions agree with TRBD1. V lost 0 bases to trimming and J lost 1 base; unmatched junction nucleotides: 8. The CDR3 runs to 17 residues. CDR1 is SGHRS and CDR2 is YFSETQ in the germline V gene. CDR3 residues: CASSLESTGGINYGYTF. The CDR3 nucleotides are TGCGCCAGCAGCTTGGAGAGCACAGGGGGTATTAACTATGGCTACACCTTC.

CDR3 DNA sequence: TGTGCCAGAAGCAGTGGGGGACTATCCTCCTACGAGCAGTACTTC. It codes for CARSSGGLSSYEQYF. The rearrangement joins TRBV21-1 to TRBJ2-7; TRBD2 is the table's D call and was not checked against the DNA. TRBV21-1 is a known pseudogene. The CDR3 spans 15 residues.

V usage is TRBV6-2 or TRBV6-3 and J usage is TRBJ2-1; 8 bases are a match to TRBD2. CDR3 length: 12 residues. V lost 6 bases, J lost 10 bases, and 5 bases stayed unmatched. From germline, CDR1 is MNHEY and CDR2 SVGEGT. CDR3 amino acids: CASSLKRGEQFF. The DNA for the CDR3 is TGTGCCAGCAGCCTTAAGCGGGGGGAGCAGTTCTTC.

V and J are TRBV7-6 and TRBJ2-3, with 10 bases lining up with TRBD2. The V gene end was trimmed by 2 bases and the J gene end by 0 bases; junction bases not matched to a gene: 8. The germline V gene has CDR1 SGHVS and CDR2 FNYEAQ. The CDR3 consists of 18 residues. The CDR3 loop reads CASSLMGSSGGSTDTQYF. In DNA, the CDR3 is TGTGCCAGCAGCTTAATGGGGTCTAGCGGGGGTAGCACAGATACGCAGTATTTT.

CDR3 in amino acids: CASSYMSRGYEQYF. The CDR3 DNA reads as TGTGCCAGCAGTTATATGTCTCGGGGCTACGAGCAGTACTTC. The genes are TRBV3-1 (or the pseudogene TRBV3-2) and TRBJ2-7; a weak D match, TRBD2 (5 bases). This CDR3 has 14 residues. Germline V gene lookup returns CDR1 LGHDT and CDR2 YNNKEL (reference sequence). V was trimmed by 6 bases and J by 3 bases, leaving 15 bases between them.

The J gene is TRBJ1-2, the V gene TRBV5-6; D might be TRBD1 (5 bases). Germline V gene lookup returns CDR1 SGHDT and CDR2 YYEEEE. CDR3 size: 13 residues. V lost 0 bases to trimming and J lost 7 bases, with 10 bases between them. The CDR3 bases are TGTGCCAGCAGCTTGGGAAACAGGTTTGGCTACACCTTC. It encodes CASSLGNRFGYTF.

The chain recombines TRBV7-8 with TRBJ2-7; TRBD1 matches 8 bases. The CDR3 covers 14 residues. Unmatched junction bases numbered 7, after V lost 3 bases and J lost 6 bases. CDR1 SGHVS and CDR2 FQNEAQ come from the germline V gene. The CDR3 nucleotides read TGTGCCAGCAGCTTCCGGGACAGGCTTTTCGAGCAGTACTTC. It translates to CASSFRDRLFEQYF.

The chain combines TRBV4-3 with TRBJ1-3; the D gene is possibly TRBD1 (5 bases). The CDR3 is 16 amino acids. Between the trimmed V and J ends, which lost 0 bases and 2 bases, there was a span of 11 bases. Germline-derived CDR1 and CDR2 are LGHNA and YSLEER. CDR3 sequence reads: CASSQDGGGTGNTIYF. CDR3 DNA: TGCGCCAGCAGCCAAGATGGGGGGGGGACTGGAAACACCATATATTTT.

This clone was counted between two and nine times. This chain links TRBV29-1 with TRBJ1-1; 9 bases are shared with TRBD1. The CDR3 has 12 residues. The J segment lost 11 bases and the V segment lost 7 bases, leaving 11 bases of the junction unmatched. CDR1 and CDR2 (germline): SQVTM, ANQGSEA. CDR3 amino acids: CSARTGEDRAFF. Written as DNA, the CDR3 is TGCAGCGCTCGGACAGGGGAGGATAGGGCTTTCTTT.

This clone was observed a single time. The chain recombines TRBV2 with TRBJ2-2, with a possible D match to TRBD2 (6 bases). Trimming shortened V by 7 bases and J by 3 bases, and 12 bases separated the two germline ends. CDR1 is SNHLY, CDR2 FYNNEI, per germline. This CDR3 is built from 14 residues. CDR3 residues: CASNPGVDTGELFF. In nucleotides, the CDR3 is TGTGCCAGCAACCCGGGGGTGGACACCGGGGAGCTGTTTTTT.

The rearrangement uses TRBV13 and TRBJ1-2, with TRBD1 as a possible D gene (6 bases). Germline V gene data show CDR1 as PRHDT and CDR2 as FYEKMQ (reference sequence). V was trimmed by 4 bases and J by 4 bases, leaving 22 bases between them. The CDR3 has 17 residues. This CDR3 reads CASSSPERAGVSYGYTF. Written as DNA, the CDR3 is TGTGCCAGCAGCTCCCCCGAAAGGGCAGGGGTAAGCTATGGCTACACCTTC.

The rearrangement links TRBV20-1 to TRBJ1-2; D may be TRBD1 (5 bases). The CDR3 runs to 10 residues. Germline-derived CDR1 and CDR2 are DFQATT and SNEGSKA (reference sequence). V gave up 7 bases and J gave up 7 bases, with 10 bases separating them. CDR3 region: CSGGRGGYTF. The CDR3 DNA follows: TGCAGTGGCGGTAGGGGTGGCTACACCTTC.

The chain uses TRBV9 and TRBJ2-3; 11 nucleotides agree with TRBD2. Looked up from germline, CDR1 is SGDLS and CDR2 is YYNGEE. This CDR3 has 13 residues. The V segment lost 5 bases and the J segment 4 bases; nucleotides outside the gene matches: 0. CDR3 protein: CASSSGGADTQYF. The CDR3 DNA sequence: TGTGCCAGCAGTAGCGGGGGGGCAGATACGCAGTATTTT.

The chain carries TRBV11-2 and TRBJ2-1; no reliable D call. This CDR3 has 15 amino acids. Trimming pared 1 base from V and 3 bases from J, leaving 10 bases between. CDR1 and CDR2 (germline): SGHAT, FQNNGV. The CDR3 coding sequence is TGTGCCAGCAGCTTAGCGCAGGTCTACTACAATGAGCAGTTCTTC. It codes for CASSLAQVYYNEQFF.

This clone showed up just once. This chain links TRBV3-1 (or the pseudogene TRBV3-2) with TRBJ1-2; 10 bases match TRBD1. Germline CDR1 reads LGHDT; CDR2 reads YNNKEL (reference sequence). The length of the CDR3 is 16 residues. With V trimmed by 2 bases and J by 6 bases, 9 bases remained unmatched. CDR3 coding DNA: TGTGCCAGCAGCCAATACGTAGACAGGGGGCGTGATGGCTACACCTTC. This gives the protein CASSQYVDRGRDGYTF.

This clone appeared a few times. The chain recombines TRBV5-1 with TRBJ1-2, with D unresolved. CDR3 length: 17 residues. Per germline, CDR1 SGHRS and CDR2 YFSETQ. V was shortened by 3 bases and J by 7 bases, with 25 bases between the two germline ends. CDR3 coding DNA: TGCGCCAGCAGCTACGGTATAGGACTTTCAGCCCCTATTGGCTACACCTTC. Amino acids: CASSYGIGLSAPIGYTF.

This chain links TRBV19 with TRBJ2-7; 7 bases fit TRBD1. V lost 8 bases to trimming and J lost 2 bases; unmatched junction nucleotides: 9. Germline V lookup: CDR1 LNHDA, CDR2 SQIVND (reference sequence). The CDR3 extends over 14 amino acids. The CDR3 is CASSSTGKTYEQYF. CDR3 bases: TGTGCCAGTTCTTCGACAGGGAAAACCTACGAGCAGTACTTC.

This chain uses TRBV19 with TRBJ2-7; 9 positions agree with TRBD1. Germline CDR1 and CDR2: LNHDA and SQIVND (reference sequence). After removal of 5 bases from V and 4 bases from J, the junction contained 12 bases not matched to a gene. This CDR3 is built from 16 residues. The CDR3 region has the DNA TGTGCCAGTAGTCCGCCCCGGACAGGGGAACGATACGAGCAGTACTTC. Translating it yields CASSPPRTGERYEQYF. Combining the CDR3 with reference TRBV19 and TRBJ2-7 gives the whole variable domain DGGITQSPKYLFRKEGQNVTLSCEQNLNHDAMYWYRQDPGQGLRLIYYSQIVNDFQKGDIAEGYSVSREKKESFPLTVTSAQKNPTAFYLCASSPPRTGERYEQYFGPGTRLTVT.

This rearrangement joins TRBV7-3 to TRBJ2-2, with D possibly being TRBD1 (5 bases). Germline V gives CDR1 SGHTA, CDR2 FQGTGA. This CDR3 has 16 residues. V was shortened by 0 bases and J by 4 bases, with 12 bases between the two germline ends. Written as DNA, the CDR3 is TGTGCCAGCAGCTTAACGCAAAGGGGCACCACCGGGGAGCTGTTTTTT. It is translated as CASSLTQRGTTGELFF.

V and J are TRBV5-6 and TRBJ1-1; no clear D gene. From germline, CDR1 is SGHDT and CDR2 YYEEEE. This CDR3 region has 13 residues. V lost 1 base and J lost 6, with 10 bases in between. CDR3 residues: CASSLQPEAEAFF. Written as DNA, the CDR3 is TGTGCCAGCAGCTTGCAGCCTGAGGCTGAAGCTTTCTTT.